The 5 T cell receptor beta chains below were found in one sample sequenced in a study of OX40 agonist ivuxolimab in advanced cancers. TCRdb's copy holds only in-frame clones and misses some; the assay was immunoSEQ multiplex PCR. The sample carries about 38,000 clones, around four fifths recorded once. The specimen comprised CD4+ or CD8+ T cells sorted from blood, sampled in a trial of the OX40 agonist ivuxolimab. The origin of the receptors is an adult with an advanced solid tumor such as melanoma, head and neck, liver or kidney cancer.

Remarks on this clone: Other DNA sequences from this sample encode an identical CDR3 as well. The chain links TRBV6-5 to TRBJ2-7, with 9 bases fitting TRBD2. V shed 0 bases, J shed 4 bases, and the junction held 1 base outside the gene matches. There are 14 residues in the CDR3. Germline V gene data show CDR1 as MNHEY and CDR2 as SVGAGI. The CDR3 DNA follows: TGTGCCAGCAGTTACTCTAGCGGGGGTTACGAGCAGTACTTC. This gives the protein CASSYSSGGYEQYF.

The V call is TRBV7-8, the J call TRBJ1-1; TRBD1 aligns across 10 bases. Per the germline V gene, CDR1 is SGHVS and CDR2 is FQNEAQ. The CDR3 covers 16 residues. The J segment lost 9 bases and the V segment lost 3 bases, leaving 13 bases of the junction unmatched. The DNA of the CDR3 is TGTGCCAGCAGCTTCCGTCCCGGGACAGGGGTCGGAAAAGCTTTCTTT. Its protein is CASSFRPGTGVGKAFF. Complete variable domain (other parts from reference TRBV7-8 and TRBJ1-1): GAGVSQSPRYKVAKRGQDVALRCDPISGHVSLFWYQQALGQGPEFLTYFQNEAQLDKSGLPSDRFFAERPEGSVSTLKIQRTQQEDSAVYLCASSFRPGTGVGKAFFGQGTRLTVV.

This clone was observed a single time. The rearrangement uses TRBV6-6 and TRBJ1-1; D unresolved. CDR3 length equals 13 residues. V dropped 4 bases and J dropped 6 bases, with 12 bases sitting between them. Germline values: CDR1 MNHNY, CDR2 SVGAGI (reference sequence). CDR3 amino acids: CASSWRDGAEAFF. The CDR3 bases are TGTGCCAGCAGTTGGAGGGATGGAGCTGAAGCTTTCTTT.

The chain recombines TRBV19 with TRBJ2-5, with 12 bases aligning to TRBD1. The CDR3 is made up of 16 amino acids. The germline V gene has CDR1 LNHDA and CDR2 SQIVND (reference sequence). J lost 11 bases, V lost 7 bases, and 17 bases had no gene match. This CDR3 is CASTPGPGQGASEQYF. The CDR3 DNA sequence: TGTGCCAGTACCCCGGGGCCGGGACAGGGGGCATCGGAGCAGTACTTC.

This clone appeared a single time. V gene TRBV19 combines with J gene TRBJ1-1, with 7 bases lining up with TRBD1. Unmatched junction bases numbered 9, after V lost 6 bases and J lost 11 bases. The germline gives CDR1 LNHDA, CDR2 SQIVND (reference sequence). This CDR3 contains 12 residues. The chain's CDR3 is CASRNADRDAFF. The CDR3 coding sequence is TGTGCCAGTAGAAACGCAGACAGGGACGCTTTCTTT.